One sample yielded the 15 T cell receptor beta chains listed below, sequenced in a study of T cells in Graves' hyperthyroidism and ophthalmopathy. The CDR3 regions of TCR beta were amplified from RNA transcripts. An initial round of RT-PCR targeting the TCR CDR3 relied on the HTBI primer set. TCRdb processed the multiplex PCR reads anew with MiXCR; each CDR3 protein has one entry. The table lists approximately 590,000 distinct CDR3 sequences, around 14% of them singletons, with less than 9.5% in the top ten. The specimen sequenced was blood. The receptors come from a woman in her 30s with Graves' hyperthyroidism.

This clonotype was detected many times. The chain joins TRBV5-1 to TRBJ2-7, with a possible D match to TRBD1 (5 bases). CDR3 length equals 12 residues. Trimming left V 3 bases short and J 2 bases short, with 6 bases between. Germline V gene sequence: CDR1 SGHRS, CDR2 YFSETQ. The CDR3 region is CASSSGPYEQYF. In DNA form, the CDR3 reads TGCGCCAGCAGCTCAGGGCCCTACGAGCAGTACTTC.

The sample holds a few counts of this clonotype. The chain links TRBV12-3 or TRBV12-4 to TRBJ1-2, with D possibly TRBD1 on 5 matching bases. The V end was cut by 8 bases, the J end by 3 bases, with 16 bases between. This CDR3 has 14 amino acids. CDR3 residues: CASAGWGLDYGYTF. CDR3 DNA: TGTGCCAGCGCCGGGTGGGGACTGGACTATGGCTACACCTTC.

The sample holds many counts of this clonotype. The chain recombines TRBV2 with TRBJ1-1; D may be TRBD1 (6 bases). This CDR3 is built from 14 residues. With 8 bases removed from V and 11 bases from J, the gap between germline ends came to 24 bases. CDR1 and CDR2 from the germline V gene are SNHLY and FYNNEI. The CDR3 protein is CASEGGQGSGGAFF. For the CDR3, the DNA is TGTGCCAGCGAGGGGGGGCAGGGTTCCGGCGGCGCTTTCTTT. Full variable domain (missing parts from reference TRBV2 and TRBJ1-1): EPEVTQTPSHQVTQMGQEVILRCVPISNHLYFYWYRQILGQKVEFLVSFYNNEISEKSEIFDDQFSVERPDGSNFTLKIRSTKLEDSAMYFCASEGGQGSGGAFFGQGTRLTVV.

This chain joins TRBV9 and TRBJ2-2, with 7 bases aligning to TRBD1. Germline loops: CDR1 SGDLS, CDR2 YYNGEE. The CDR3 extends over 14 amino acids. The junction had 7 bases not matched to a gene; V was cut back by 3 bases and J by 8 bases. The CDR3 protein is CASSATGDAGELFF. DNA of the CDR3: TGTGCCAGCAGCGCTACAGGGGACGCGGGGGAGCTGTTTTTT.

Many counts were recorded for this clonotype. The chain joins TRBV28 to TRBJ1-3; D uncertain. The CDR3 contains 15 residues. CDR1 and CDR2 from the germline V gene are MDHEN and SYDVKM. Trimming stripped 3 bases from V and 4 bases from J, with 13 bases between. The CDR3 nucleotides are TGTGCCAGCAGTTTCCACGACTCCCGAGGAAACACCATATATTTT. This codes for CASSFHDSRGNTIYF. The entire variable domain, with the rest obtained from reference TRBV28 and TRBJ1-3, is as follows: DVKVTQSSRYLVKRTGEKVFLECVQDMDHENMFWYRQDPGLGLRLIYFSYDVKMKEKGDIPEGYSVSREKKERFSLILESASTNQTSMYLCASSFHDSRGNTIYFGEGSWLTVV.

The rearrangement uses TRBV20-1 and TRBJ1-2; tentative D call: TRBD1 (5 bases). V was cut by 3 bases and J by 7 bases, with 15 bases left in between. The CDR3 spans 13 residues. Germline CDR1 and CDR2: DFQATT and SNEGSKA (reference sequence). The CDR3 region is CSARDLRGGGYTF. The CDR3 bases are TGCAGTGCTAGGGACCTACGGGGGGGTGGCTACACCTTC.

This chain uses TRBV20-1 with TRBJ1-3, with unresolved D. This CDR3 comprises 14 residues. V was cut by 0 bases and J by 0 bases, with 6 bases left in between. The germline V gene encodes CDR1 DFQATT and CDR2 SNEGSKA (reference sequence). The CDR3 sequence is CSARDSYSGNTIYF. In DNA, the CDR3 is TGCAGTGCTAGAGACAGCTACTCTGGAAACACCATATATTTT.

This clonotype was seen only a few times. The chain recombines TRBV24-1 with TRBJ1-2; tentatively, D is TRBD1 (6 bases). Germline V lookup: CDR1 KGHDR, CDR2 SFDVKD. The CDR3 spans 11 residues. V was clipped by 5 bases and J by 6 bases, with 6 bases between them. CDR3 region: CATSAGDGYTF. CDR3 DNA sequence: TGTGCCACCAGTGCAGGGGATGGCTACACCTTC.

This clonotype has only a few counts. As DNA, the CDR3 is TGTGCCAGCAGTCTCACGGGACAAAACACCGGGGAGCTGTTTTTT. As protein: CASSLTGQNTGELFF. The V gene is TRBV12-3 or TRBV12-4, the J gene TRBJ2-2, with a weak D call TRBD1 (6 bases). V was cut by 5 bases and J by 2 bases, with 12 bases left in between. The CDR3 has 15 residues.

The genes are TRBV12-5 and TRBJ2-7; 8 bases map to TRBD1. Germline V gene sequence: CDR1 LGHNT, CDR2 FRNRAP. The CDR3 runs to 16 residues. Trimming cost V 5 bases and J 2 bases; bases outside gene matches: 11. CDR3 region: CASGPGDRLNTYEQYF. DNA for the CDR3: TGTGCTAGTGGTCCCGGGGACAGGCTAAACACCTACGAGCAGTACTTC.

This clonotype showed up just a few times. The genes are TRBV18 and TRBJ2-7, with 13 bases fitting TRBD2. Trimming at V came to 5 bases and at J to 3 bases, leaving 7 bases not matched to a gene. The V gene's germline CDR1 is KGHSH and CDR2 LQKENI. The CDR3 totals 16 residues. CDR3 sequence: CASSSRTSGRDYEQYF. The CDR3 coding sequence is TGTGCCAGCTCATCTCGGACTAGCGGGAGAGACTACGAGCAGTACTTC.

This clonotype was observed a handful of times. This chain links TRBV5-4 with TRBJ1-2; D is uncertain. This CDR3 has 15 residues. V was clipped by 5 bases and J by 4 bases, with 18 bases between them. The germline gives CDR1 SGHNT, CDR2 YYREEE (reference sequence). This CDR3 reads CASRKGQELIYGYTF. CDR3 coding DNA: TGTGCCAGCAGAAAGGGTCAGGAGCTAATCTATGGCTACACCTTC.

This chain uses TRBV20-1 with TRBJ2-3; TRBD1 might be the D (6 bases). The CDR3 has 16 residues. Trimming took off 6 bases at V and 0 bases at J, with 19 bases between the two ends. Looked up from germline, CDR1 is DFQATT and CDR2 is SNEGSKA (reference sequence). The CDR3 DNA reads TGCAGTGCCTTTCCTAGGACAGCAGCTAGCACAGATACGCAGTATTTT. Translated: CSAFPRTAASTDTQYF.

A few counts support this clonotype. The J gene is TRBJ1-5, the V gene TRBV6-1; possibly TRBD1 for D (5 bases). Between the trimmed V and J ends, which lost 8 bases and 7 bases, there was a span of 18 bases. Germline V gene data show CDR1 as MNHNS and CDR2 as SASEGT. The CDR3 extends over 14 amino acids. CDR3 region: CASFGGSWWQPQHF. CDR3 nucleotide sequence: TGTGCCAGCTTTGGGGGTTCGTGGTGGCAGCCCCAGCATTTT.

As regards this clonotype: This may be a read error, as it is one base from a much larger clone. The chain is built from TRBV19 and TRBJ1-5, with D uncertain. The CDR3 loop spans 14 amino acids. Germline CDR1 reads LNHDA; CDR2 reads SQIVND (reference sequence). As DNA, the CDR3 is TGTGCCGGTAGGTACGGCATCAGCAATCAGCCCCAGCATTTT. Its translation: CAGRYGISNQPQHF. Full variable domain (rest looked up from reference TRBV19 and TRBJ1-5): DGGITQSPKYLFRKEGQNVTLSCEQNLNHDAMYWYRQDPGQGLRLIYYSQIVNDFQKGDIAEGYSVSREKKESFPLTVTSAQKNPTAFYLCAGRYGISNQPQHFGDGTRLSIL.